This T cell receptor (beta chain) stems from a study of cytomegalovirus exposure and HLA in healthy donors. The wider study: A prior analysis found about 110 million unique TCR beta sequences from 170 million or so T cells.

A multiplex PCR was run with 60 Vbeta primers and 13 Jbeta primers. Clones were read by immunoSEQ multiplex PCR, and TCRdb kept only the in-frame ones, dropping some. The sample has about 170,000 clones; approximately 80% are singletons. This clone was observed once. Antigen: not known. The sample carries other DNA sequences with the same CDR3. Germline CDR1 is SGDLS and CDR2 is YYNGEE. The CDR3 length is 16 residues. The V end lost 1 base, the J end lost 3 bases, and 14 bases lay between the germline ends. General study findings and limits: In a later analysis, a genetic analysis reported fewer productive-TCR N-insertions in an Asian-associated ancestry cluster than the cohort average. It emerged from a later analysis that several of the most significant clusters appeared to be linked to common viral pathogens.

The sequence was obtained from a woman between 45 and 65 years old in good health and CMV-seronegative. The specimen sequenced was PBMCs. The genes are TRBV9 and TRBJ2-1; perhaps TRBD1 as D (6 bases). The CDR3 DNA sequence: TGTGCCAGCAGCGTAACGGGACAAATCCTCTACAATGAGCAGTTCTTC. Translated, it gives CASSVTGQILYNEQFF.